Below are 23 T cell receptor beta chains sequenced from a single sample in a study of cytomegalovirus exposure and HLA in healthy donors (TCRdb year 2017). Libraries were constructed by the immunoSEQ multiplex PCR assay. A mixture of 60 forward primers for TCR Vbeta segments and 13 reverse primers for TCR Jbeta segments was used in the multiplex PCR. The clones in this table, taken by TCRdb from immuneACCESS, are in-frame only. Not every clone is retained; where verified, under half of the shortfall comes from an unresolved V gene, and the cause of the rest is unknown. For this sample the table gives about 160,000 clones, of which 84% were detected only once. Around 0.96% of the sample is held by the ten biggest clonotypes. Specimen: PBMCs. The receptors were gathered from a young man in good health and CMV-seronegative.

This clone has only one observation. This chain uses TRBV2 with TRBJ2-7; 9 bases line up with TRBD2. Trimming at V came to 4 bases and at J to 5 bases, leaving 21 bases not matched to a gene. The CDR3 is 19 residues long. Germline V gives CDR1 SNHLY, CDR2 FYNNEI. The CDR3 region is CASSATAYGGGARSHEQYF. The DNA of the CDR3 is TGTGCCAGCAGTGCAACCGCTTACGGCGGGGGGGCCAGGTCACACGAGCAGTACTTC.

V and J are TRBV5-4 and TRBJ2-3; D is perhaps TRBD2 (5 bases). CDR1 is SGHNT, CDR2 YYREEE, per germline (reference sequence). Trimming took 4 bases from V and 2 from J, leaving 11 bases between them. The CDR3 spans 14 residues. The CDR3 is CASSEDLPTDTQYF. Here the CDR3 DNA reads TGTGCCAGCAGCGAGGACTTGCCCACAGATACGCAGTATTTT.

The chain combines TRBV30 with TRBJ2-2, with D maybe TRBD1 (6 bases). The V and J ends lost 4 bases and 5 bases respectively, with 11 bases between them. There are 13 residues in the CDR3. From germline, CDR1 is GTSNPN and CDR2 SVGIG (reference sequence). CDR3 nucleotide sequence: TGTGCCTGGAACGTGAGGGGGACCGGGGAGCTGTTTTTT. The encoded protein is CAWNVRGTGELFF. The whole variable domain, remainder taken from reference TRBV30 and TRBJ2-2, is SQTIHQWPATLVQPVGSPLSLECTVEGTSNPNLYWYRQAAGRGLQLLFYSVGIGQISSEVPQNLSASRPQDRQFILSSKKLLLSDSGFYLCAWNVRGTGELFFGEGSRLTVL.

The chain uses TRBV2 and TRBJ2-7; possibly TRBD1 for D (5 bases). V was shortened by 5 bases and J by 3 bases, with 11 bases between the two germline ends. This CDR3 is 13 amino acids long. Germline V gene data show CDR1 as SNHLY and CDR2 as FYNNEI. CDR3 coding DNA: TGTGCCAGCAGTACTCAGGGAATCTACGAGCAGTACTTC. Translating it yields CASSTQGIYEQYF.

This clone was detected once. The V and J genes are TRBV28 and TRBJ2-1, with 7 bases lining up with TRBD1. The trim removed 6 bases at V and 4 bases at J, leaving 6 bases unmatched. Germline V gene lookup returns CDR1 MDHEN and CDR2 SYDVKM. This CDR3 is built from 14 residues. In DNA, the CDR3 is TGTGCCAGCAGCCCGGGACAGCTATACAATGAGCAGTTCTTC. Its translation: CASSPGQLYNEQFF. The variable domain in full, completed from reference TRBV28 and TRBJ2-1, reads DVKVTQSSRYLVKRTGEKVFLECVQDMDHENMFWYRQDPGLGLRLIYFSYDVKMKEKGDIPEGYSVSREKKERFSLILESASTNQTSMYLCASSPGQLYNEQFFGPGTRLTVL.

This clone was seen more than once but under ten times. This chain joins TRBV19 and TRBJ2-6; D remains unclear. Germline V gene lookup returns CDR1 LNHDA and CDR2 SQIVND (reference sequence). V was trimmed by 3 bases and J by 3 bases, leaving 15 bases between them. CDR3 length: 17 residues. CDR3 loop: CASSILGISSGANVLTF. The CDR3 DNA follows: TGTGCCAGTAGTATCTTGGGTATCTCTAGTGGGGCCAACGTCCTGACTTTC.

The chain uses TRBV10-3 and TRBJ2-3; D possibly corresponds to TRBD2 (6 bases). V lost 4 bases to trimming and J lost 0 bases, with 11 bases between them. The V gene's germline CDR1 is ENHRY and CDR2 SYGVKD. The CDR3 has 15 amino acids. This CDR3 reads CAISGRAGSTDTQYF. CDR3 DNA sequence: TGTGCCATCAGTGGGAGGGCAGGTAGCACAGATACGCAGTATTTT.

The rearrangement joins TRBV5-1 to TRBJ2-5; D might be TRBD1 (5 bases). The V and J ends lost 4 bases and 5 bases respectively, with 18 bases between them. The CDR3 is 15 residues long. Per the germline V gene, CDR1 is SGHRS and CDR2 is YFSETQ. CDR3 protein: CASSPGHLLLETQYF. The CDR3 DNA is TGCGCCAGCAGCCCCGGACACCTACTTCTCGAGACCCAGTACTTC.

The chain links TRBV2 to TRBJ2-5; 7 positions agree with TRBD2. In germline, CDR1 is SNHLY, CDR2 FYNNEI. The V gene end was trimmed by 7 bases and the J gene end by 2 bases; junction bases not matched to a gene: 10. This CDR3 has 15 residues. The CDR3 DNA sequence: TGTGCCAGCACCGGGGGGAGGGCGCCACAAGAGACCCAGTACTTC. The encoded protein is CASTGGRAPQETQYF.

The V call is TRBV6-5, the J call TRBJ2-7; 7 bases agree with TRBD1. The CDR3 is 14 amino acids. Trimming took 2 bases from V and 2 from J; bases not matched to a gene: 3. CDR1 is MNHEY and CDR2 is SVGAGI in the germline V gene. CDR3 coding DNA: TGTGCCAGCAGTTACAGACAGGGCCCCTACGAGCAGTACTTC. Protein: CASSYRQGPYEQYF.

This clone was recorded once. The gene calls are TRBV2 and TRBJ2-5; possible D gene TRBD1, 5 bases. The germline V and J ends were trimmed by 0 bases and 5 bases, with 16 bases remaining between them. The CDR3 is made up of 16 amino acids. CDR1 is SNHLY, CDR2 FYNNEI, per germline. The chain's CDR3 is CASSEALFGAGETQYF. In nucleotides, the CDR3 is TGTGCCAGCAGTGAAGCGCTTTTTGGGGCCGGGGAGACCCAGTACTTC.

V is TRBV6-1 and J is TRBJ1-5, with D hard to call. This CDR3 has 12 amino acids. Looked up from germline, CDR1 is MNHNS and CDR2 is SASEGT. Trimming pared 4 bases from V and 4 bases from J, leaving 5 bases between. The CDR3 DNA reads as TGTGCCAGCAGTGCCTATAATCAGCCCCAGCATTTT. Amino acid sequence: CASSAYNQPQHF.

This clone has more than one count but fewer than ten. Mismatch with germline at one junction end may stem from a read error. The chain has TRBV2 and TRBJ2-7, with 14 bases aligning to TRBD2. The CDR3 loop spans 13 amino acids. CDR1 is SNHLY and CDR2 is FYNNEI in the germline V gene. The CDR3 sequence is CAILGEGTSGSSF. CDR3 coding DNA: TGTGCCATCTTAGGTGAGGGGACTAGCGGGAGCAGCTTC.

This chain joins TRBV5-1 and TRBJ2-7, with D unclear. Trimming pared 0 bases from V and 2 bases from J, leaving 9 bases between. The CDR3 is made up of 14 amino acids. Germline V gene lookup returns CDR1 SGHRS and CDR2 YFSETQ. The CDR3 region has the DNA TGCGCCAGCAGCTTGGGGCAGGCCGCCTACGAGCAGTACTTC. Its translation is CASSLGQAAYEQYF. Together with reference TRBV5-1 and TRBJ2-7, the CDR3 gives the full variable domain: KAGVTQTPRYLIKTRGQQVTLSCSPISGHRSVSWYQQTPGQGLQFLFEYFSETQRNKGNFPGRFSGRQFSNSRSEMNVSTLELGDSALYLCASSLGQAAYEQYFGPGTRLTVT.

V gene TRBV2 combines with J gene TRBJ2-7; unclear D gene. Trimming took 2 bases from V and 0 from J, leaving 8 bases between them. Germline V gene lookup returns CDR1 SNHLY and CDR2 FYNNEI. This CDR3 region has 14 residues. CDR3 residues: CASSESHSSYEQYF. CDR3 in DNA: TGTGCCAGCAGTGAATCACACAGCTCCTACGAGCAGTACTTC.

This clone was counted a single time. Within the sample, other DNA sequences also encode this same CDR3. The chain is built from TRBV6-5 and TRBJ1-2; 8 positions match TRBD1. The J segment lost 8 bases and the V segment lost 1 base, leaving 6 bases of the junction unmatched. From germline, CDR1 is MNHEY and CDR2 SVGAGI. The CDR3 covers 14 residues. The CDR3, as DNA: TGTGCCAGCAGTTACTTGGGCACAGGGGGAGGCTACACCTTC. As protein: CASSYLGTGGGYTF.

The V gene is TRBV9, the J gene TRBJ1-1, with D possibly being TRBD1 (5 bases). V was clipped by 2 bases and J by 14 bases, with 25 bases between them. Germline CDR1 reads SGDLS; CDR2 reads YYNGEE. The CDR3 spans 15 residues. CDR3 coding DNA: TGTGCCAGCAGCGTGGGGGACGGCGGGAGACCTTCTGTCTTCTTT. Protein sequence: CASSVGDGGRPSVFF.

The rearrangement uses TRBV11-2 and TRBJ2-7, with a possible D match to TRBD2 (6 bases). The germline V gene has CDR1 SGHAT and CDR2 FQNNGV. V lost 5 bases, J lost 2 bases, and 22 bases lay in between. The CDR3 has 17 residues. The CDR3, as DNA: TGTGCCAGCAGCCCAGTAGCGGATCGTCGAAATCCCTACGAGCAGTACTTC. It specifies CASSPVADRRNPYEQYF.

The gene calls are TRBV9 and TRBJ2-5; D might be TRBD2 (5 bases). V shed 2 bases and J shed 4 bases, with 9 bases lying between them. The CDR3 is made up of 13 amino acids. Per germline, CDR1 SGDLS and CDR2 YYNGEE. The CDR3 loop reads CASSVRDLETQYF. The CDR3, as DNA: TGTGCCAGCAGCGTCCGGGATTTAGAGACCCAGTACTTC.

This clone has a single count. The chain links TRBV5-8 to TRBJ2-5, with 9 bases fitting TRBD1. The CDR3 has 15 amino acids. In germline, CDR1 is SGHTS, CDR2 YDEGEE. After removal of 5 bases from V and 5 bases from J, the junction contained 10 bases not matched to a gene. CDR3 sequence: CASRLGQGLSETQYF. DNA for the CDR3: TGTGCCAGCAGACTGGGACAGGGCCTCTCGGAGACCCAGTACTTC.

CDR3 loop: CASRAPGLAGGGDTQYF. CDR3 nucleotide sequence: TGTGCCAGCAGGGCCCCGGGACTAGCGGGGGGAGGGGATACGCAGTATTTT. This rearrangement joins TRBV5-4 to TRBJ2-3; 15 bases match TRBD2. CDR1 is SGHNT and CDR2 is YYREEE in the germline V gene (reference sequence). CDR3 length: 17 residues. The junction had 10 bases not matched to a gene; V was cut back by 5 bases and J by 6 bases.

The rearrangement links TRBV7-6 to TRBJ2-7, with 8 bases matching TRBD2. Germline lookup yields CDR1 SGHVS and CDR2 FNYEAQ. The CDR3 covers 13 residues. The V segment lost 5 bases and the J segment 7 bases; nucleotides outside the gene matches: 7. This CDR3 is CASSRRGAGEQYF. CDR3 in DNA: TGTGCCAGCAGCAGGCGGGGGGCAGGGGAGCAGTACTTC. Together with reference TRBV7-6 and TRBJ2-7, the CDR3 gives the full variable domain: GAGVSQSPRYKVTKRGQDVALRCDPISGHVSLYWYRQALGQGPEFLTYFNYEAQQDKSGLPNDRFSAERPEGSISTLTIQRTEQRDSAMYRCASSRRGAGEQYFGPGTRLTVT.

This clone appeared a few times. The chain has TRBV5-4 and TRBJ2-1; D is perhaps TRBD2 (6 bases). CDR1 SGHNT and CDR2 YYREEE come from the germline V gene (reference sequence). Trimming pared 1 base from V and 9 bases from J, leaving 11 bases between. This CDR3 contains 13 residues. CDR3 amino acids: CASSLHLGGEQFF. The CDR3, as DNA: TGTGCCAGCAGCTTGCATCTCGGGGGTGAGCAGTTCTTC.